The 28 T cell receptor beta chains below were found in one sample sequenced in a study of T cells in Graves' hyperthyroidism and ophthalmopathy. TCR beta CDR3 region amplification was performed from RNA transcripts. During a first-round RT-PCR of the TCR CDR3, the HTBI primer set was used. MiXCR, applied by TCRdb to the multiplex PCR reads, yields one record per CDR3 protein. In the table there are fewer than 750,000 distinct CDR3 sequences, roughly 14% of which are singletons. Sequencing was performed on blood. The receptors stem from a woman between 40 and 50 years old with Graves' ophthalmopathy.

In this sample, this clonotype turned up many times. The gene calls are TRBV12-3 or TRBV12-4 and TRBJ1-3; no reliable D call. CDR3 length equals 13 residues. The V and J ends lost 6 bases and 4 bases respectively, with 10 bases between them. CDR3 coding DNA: TGTGCCAGCAGGATGAGGATCGGAAACACCATATATTTT. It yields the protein CASRMRIGNTIYF.

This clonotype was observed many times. CDR3 loop: CAITPGSSGNTIYF. Here the CDR3 DNA reads TGTGCCATCACCCCGGGGAGCTCTGGAAACACCATATATTTT. V is TRBV10-3 and J is TRBJ1-3; D uncertain. Between the trimmed V and J ends, which lost 7 bases and 0 bases, there was a span of 10 bases. The germline CDR1 and CDR2 sequences are ENHRY and SYGVKD. CDR3 size: 14 residues.

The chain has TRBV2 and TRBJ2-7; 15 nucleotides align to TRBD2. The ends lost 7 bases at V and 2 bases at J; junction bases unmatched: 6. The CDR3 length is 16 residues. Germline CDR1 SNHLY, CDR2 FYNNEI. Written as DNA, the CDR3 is TGTGCCAGCATGGGGGGACTAGCGGGAGGTACCTACGAGCAGTACTTC. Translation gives CASMGGLAGGTYEQYF.

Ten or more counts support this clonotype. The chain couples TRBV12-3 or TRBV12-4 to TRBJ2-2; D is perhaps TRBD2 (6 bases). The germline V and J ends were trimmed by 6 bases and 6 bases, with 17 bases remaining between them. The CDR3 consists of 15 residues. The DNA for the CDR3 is TGTGCCAGCAGACTAAGGAGGGCCGAAGCCGGGGAGCTGTTTTTT. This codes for CASRLRRAEAGELFF.

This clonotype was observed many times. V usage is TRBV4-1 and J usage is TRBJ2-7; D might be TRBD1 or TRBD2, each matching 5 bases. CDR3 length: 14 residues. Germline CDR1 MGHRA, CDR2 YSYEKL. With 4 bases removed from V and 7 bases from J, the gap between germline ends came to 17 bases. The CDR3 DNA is TGCGCCAGCAGCCCTCAGGGAGAGTTCGGAGAGCAGTACTTC. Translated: CASSPQGEFGEQYF.

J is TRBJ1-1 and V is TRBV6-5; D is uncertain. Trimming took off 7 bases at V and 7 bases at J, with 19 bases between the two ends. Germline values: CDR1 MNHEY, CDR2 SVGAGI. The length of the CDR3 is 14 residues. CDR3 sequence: CASITPKGRREAFF. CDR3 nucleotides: TGTGCCAGCATTACGCCCAAGGGTCGGCGTGAAGCTTTCTTT.

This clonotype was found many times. The chain's CDR3 is CASTLSVGHELAGELFF. CDR3 nucleotide sequence: TGCGCCAGCACACTGTCGGTTGGCCACGAATTAGCCGGGGAGCTGTTTTTT. The chain carries TRBV10-2 and TRBJ2-2; D gene ambiguous. The V and J ends lost 7 bases and 6 bases respectively, with 24 bases between them. The germline V gene encodes CDR1 WSHSY and CDR2 SAAADI. This CDR3 comprises 17 residues.

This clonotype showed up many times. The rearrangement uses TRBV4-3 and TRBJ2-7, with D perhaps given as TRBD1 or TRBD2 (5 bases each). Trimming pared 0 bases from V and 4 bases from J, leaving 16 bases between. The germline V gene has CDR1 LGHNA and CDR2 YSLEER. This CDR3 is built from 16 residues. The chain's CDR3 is CASSQDLGTGDYEQYF. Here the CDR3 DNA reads TGCGCCAGCAGCCAAGATCTTGGGACCGGAGATTACGAGCAGTACTTC.

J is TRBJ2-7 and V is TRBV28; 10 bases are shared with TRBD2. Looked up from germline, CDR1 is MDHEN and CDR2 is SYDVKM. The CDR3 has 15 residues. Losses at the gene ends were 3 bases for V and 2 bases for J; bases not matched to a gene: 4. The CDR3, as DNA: TGTGCCAGCAGTTTCGGACTAGCGGCAACCTACGAGCAGTACTTC. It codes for CASSFGLAATYEQYF.

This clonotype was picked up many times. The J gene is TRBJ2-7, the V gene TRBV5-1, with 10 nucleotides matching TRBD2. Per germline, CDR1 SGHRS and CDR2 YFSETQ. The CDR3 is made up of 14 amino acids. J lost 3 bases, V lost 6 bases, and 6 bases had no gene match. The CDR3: CASTQLAGHYEQYF. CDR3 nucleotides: TGCGCCAGCACCCAACTAGCGGGACACTACGAGCAGTACTTC.

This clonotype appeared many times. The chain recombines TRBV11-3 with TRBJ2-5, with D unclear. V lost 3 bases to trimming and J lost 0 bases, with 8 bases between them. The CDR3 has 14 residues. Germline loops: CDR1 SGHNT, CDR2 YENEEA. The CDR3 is CASSLSSYQETQYF. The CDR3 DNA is TGTGCCAGCAGCTTGAGTAGTTACCAAGAGACCCAGTACTTC.

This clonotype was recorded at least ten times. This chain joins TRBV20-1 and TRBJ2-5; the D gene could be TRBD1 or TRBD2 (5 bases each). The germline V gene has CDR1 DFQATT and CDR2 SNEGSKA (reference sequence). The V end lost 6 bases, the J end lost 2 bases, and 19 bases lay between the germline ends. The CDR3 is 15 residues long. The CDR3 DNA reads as TGCAGTGCCGATGGGCTGCGAGGGACGCAAGAGACCCAGTACTTC. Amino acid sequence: CSADGLRGTQETQYF.

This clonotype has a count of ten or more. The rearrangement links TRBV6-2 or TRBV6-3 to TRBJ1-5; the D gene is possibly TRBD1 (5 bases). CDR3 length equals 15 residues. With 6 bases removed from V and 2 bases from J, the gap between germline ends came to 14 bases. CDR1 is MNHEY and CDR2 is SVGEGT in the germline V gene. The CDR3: CASSLGGLGNQPQHF. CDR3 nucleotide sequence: TGTGCCAGCAGCCTCGGGGGACTTGGCAATCAGCCCCAGCATTTT.

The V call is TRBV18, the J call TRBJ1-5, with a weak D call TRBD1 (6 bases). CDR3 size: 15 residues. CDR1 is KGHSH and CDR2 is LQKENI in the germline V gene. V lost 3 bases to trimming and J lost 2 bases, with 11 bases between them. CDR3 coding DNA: TGTGCCAGCTCACCGTCAGGGGAAGGCAATCAGCCCCAGCATTTT. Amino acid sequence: CASSPSGEGNQPQHF.

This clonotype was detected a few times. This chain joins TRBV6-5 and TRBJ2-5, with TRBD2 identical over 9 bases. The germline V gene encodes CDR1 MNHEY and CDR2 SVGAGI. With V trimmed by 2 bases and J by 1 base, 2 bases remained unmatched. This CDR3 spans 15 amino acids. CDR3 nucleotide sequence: TGTGCCAGCAGTTACGCGGGAGGGAGCCAAGAGACCCAGTACTTC. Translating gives CASSYAGGSQETQYF.

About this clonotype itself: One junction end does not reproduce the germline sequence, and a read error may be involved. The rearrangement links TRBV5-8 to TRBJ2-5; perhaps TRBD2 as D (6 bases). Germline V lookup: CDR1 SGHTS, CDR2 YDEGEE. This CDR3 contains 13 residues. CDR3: CSSSFRGQETQYF. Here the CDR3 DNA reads TGTTCCAGCAGCTTCCGGGGGCAAGAGACCCAGTACTTC. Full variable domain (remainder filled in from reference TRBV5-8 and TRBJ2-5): EAGVTQSPTHLIKTRGQQATLRCSPISGHTSVYWYQQALGLGLQFLLWYDEGEERNRGNFPPRFSGRQFPNYSSELNVNALELEDSALYLCSSSFRGQETQYFGPGTRLLVL.

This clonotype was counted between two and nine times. DNA for the CDR3: TGCGCCAGCAACTATGATCCAGGGAACACCGGGGAGCTGTTTTTT. This sequence encodes CASNYDPGNTGELFF. The V gene is TRBV5-1, the J gene TRBJ2-2, with unresolved D. V was pared by 6 bases and J by 1 base, with 13 bases between. The CDR3 runs 15 residues. Germline values: CDR1 SGHRS, CDR2 YFSETQ.

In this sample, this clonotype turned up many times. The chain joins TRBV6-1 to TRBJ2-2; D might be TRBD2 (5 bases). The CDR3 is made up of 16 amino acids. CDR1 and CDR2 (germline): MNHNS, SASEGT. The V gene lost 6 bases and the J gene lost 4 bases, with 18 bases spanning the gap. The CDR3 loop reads CASRRFRGISTGELFF. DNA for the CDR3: TGTGCCAGCAGACGATTCCGGGGAATAAGCACCGGGGAGCTGTTTTTT.

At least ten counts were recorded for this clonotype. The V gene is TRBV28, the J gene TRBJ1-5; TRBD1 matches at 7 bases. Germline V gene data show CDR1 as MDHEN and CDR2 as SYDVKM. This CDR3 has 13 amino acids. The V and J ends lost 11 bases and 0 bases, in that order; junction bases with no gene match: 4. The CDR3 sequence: CAGNRGSNQPQHF. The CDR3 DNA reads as TGTGCCGGTAACAGGGGTAGCAATCAGCCCCAGCATTTT.

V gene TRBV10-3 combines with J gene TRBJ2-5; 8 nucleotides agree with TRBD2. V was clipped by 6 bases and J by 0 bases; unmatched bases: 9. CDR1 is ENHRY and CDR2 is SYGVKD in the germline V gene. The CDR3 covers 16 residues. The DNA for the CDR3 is TGTGCCATCAGGGGCTCTAGCGGGCAAAACCAAGAGACCCAGTACTTC. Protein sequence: CAIRGSSGQNQETQYF.

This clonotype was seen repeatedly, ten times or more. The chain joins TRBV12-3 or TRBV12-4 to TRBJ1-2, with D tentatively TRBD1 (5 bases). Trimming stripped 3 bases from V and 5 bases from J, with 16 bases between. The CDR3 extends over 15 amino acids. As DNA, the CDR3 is TGTGCCAGCAGTTTGGCGGTGAAGAGGGGATATGGCTACACCTTC. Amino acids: CASSLAVKRGYGYTF.

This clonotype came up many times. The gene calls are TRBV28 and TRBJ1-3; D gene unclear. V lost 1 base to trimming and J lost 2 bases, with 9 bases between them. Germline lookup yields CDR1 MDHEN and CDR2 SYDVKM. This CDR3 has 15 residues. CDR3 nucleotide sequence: TGTGCCAGCAGTTTATTGAGTAAAACTGGAAACACCATATATTTT. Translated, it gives CASSLLSKTGNTIYF. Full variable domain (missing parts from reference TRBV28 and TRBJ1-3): DVKVTQSSRYLVKRTGEKVFLECVQDMDHENMFWYRQDPGLGLRLIYFSYDVKMKEKGDIPEGYSVSREKKERFSLILESASTNQTSMYLCASSLLSKTGNTIYFGEGSWLTVV.

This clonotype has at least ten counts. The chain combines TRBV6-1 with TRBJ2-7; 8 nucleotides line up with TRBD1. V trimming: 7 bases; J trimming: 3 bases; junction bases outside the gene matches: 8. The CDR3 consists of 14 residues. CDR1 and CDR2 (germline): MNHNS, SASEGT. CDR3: CASKPGQEYYEQYF. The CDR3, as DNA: TGTGCCAGCAAACCGGGACAGGAGTACTACGAGCAGTACTTC.

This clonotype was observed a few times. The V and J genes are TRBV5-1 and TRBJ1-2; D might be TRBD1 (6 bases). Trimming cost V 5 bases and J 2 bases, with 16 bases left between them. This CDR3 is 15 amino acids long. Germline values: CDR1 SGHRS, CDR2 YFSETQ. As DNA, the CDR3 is TGCGCCAGCAGGGATTTACAGGGATCCAACTATGGCTACACCTTC. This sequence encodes CASRDLQGSNYGYTF.

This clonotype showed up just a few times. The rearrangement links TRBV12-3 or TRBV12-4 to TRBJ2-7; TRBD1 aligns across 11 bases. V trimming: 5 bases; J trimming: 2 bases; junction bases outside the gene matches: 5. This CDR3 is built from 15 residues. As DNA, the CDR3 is TGTGCCAGCAGTACGGGACAGGGGGTCGCCTACGAGCAGTACTTC. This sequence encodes CASSTGQGVAYEQYF.

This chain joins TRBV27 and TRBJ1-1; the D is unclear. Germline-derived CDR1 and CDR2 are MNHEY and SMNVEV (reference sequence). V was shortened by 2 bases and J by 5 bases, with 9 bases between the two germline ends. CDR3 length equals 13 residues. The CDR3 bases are TGTGCCAGCAGTTTAACATGGCGGACTGAAGCTTTCTTT. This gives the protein CASSLTWRTEAFF.

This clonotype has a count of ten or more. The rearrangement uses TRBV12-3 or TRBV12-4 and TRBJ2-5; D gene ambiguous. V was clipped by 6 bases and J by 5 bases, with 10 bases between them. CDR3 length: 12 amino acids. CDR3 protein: CASSDTSETQYF. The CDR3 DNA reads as TGTGCCAGCAGCGATACAAGTGAGACCCAGTACTTC.

In DNA form, the CDR3 reads TGCGCCAGCAGCCAAGATCGACACCCGAACACTGAAGCTTTCTTT. Its protein product is CASSQDRHPNTEAFF. The chain links TRBV4-3 to TRBJ1-1; no reliable D call. Germline CDR1 LGHNA, CDR2 YSLEER. Trimming removed 0 bases at V and 1 base at J, with 9 bases between. This CDR3 spans 15 amino acids.